These 21 T cell receptor beta chains were all obtained from the same sample, sequenced in a study of vaccination effects on CD4 cells after COVID-19. The data were produced by immunoSEQ multiplex PCR, yet TCRdb's version contains in-frame clones alone and is incomplete. The sample shows 65,000 to 90,000 clones, over 70% of them seen only once. Sequencing followed a ViraFEST assay step that expanded antigen-specific CD4+ T cells with viral peptide pools. Following culture for about 11 days, CD4+ T cells were isolated. Absence of prior SARS-CoV-2 infection characterized the vaccine recipients, who showed negative nucleocapsid antibodies. Antigens of these TCRs are unknown. The source material was CD4+ T cells from PBMCs cultured with SARS-CoV-2 spike peptides, sampled before COVID-19 vaccination. Receptors were obtained from a human donor who received a COVID-19 vaccine.

The chain is built from TRBV3-1 (or the pseudogene TRBV3-2) and TRBJ2-3; D is uncertain. V was trimmed by 1 base and J by 9 bases, leaving 8 bases between them. Per germline, CDR1 LGHDT and CDR2 YNNKEL (reference sequence). The length of the CDR3 is 12 residues. This CDR3 is CASSQVLSTQYF. CDR3 nucleotide sequence: TGTGCCAGCAGCCAAGTCCTAAGCACGCAGTATTTT.

The chain has TRBV5-1 and TRBJ2-5; D unclear. CDR3 length: 13 residues. Trimming took 0 bases from V and 2 from J, leaving 5 bases between them. Germline values: CDR1 SGHRS, CDR2 YFSETQ. The CDR3, as DNA: TGCGCCAGCAGCTTGGATTTGCAAGAGACCCAGTACTTC. Its translation is CASSLDLQETQYF.

The V and J genes are TRBV10-2 and TRBJ2-7; 8 bases fit TRBD2. After removal of 6 bases from V and 3 bases from J, the junction contained 4 bases not matched to a gene. The CDR3 sequence is 13 residues long. Germline CDR1 is WSHSY and CDR2 is SAAADI. CDR3 DNA: TGCGCCAGCAGCGCGAGCGGGGGCTACGAGCAGTACGTC. Translation gives CASSASGGYEQYV.

This chain links TRBV28 with TRBJ1-1; D ambiguous. The germline V and J ends were trimmed by 2 bases and 1 base, with 8 bases remaining between them. The germline gives CDR1 MDHEN, CDR2 SYDVKM. This CDR3 has 14 residues. The CDR3 DNA reads TGTGCCAGCAGTTTAATTCGGGGGAACACTGAAGCTTTCTTT. Translated, it gives CASSLIRGNTEAFF.

This clone occurred once. The chain couples TRBV12-3 or TRBV12-4 to TRBJ1-2, with unresolved D. CDR3 size: 12 residues. Trimming pared 6 bases from V and 0 bases from J, leaving 5 bases between. For the CDR3, the DNA is TGTGCCAGCAGCCGCTCTAACTATGGCTACACCTTC. The encoded protein is CASSRSNYGYTF.

The rearrangement links TRBV6-5 to TRBJ1-1, with a tentative D call TRBD1 (6 bases). The V gene lost 3 bases and the J gene lost 0 bases, with 14 bases spanning the gap. Germline loops: CDR1 MNHEY, CDR2 SVGAGI. The CDR3 covers 16 residues. CDR3 DNA sequence: TGTGCCAGCAGTTATTCCACAGGGAGGTTGAACACTGAAGCTTTCTTT. Its protein is CASSYSTGRLNTEAFF.

The chain recombines TRBV20-1 with TRBJ1-2; 7 bases map to TRBD1. From germline, CDR1 is DFQATT and CDR2 SNEGSKA (reference sequence). This CDR3 comprises 10 residues. J lost 8 bases, V lost 6 bases, and 3 bases had no gene match. This CDR3 is CSAGQSGYTF. The CDR3 DNA reads as TGCAGTGCGGGACAGTCCGGCTACACCTTC.

V and J are TRBV18 and TRBJ2-5; D might be TRBD2 (5 bases). The V gene's germline CDR1 is KGHSH and CDR2 LQKENI. This CDR3 has 14 residues. V shed 0 bases and J shed 1 base, with 6 bases lying between them. The CDR3 nucleotides read TGTGCCAGCTCACCACCTAGCGCCCAAGAGACCCAGTACTTC. Protein product: CASSPPSAQETQYF.

The chain recombines TRBV6-2 or TRBV6-3 with TRBJ2-2; 10 bases are a match to TRBD2. J lost 2 bases, V lost 0 bases, and 6 bases had no gene match. CDR1 and CDR2 (germline): MNHEY, SVGEGT. The CDR3 is 18 amino acids. This CDR3 is CASSYSRLAGANTGELFF. The CDR3 DNA follows: TGTGCCAGCAGTTACTCGCGGCTAGCGGGGGCCAACACCGGGGAGCTGTTTTTT.

The chain links TRBV6-5 to TRBJ1-3, with unresolved D. V was trimmed by 5 bases and J by 4 bases, leaving 6 bases between them. The CDR3 runs 12 residues. Germline V gene data show CDR1 as MNHEY and CDR2 as SVGAGI. Written as DNA, the CDR3 is TGTGCCAGCAGTCGTGAGGGAAACACCATATATTTT. This codes for CASSREGNTIYF.

V is TRBV7-2 and J is TRBJ2-3; TRBD2 agrees at 8 bases. V lost 4 bases to trimming and J lost 5 bases; unmatched junction nucleotides: 11. CDR3 size: 16 residues. The germline V gene has CDR1 SGHTA and CDR2 FQGNSA. Written as DNA, the CDR3 is TGTGCCAGCAGCTACGCGCGGGGGGCCCAGGAAGATACGCAGTATTTT. The encoded protein is CASSYARGAQEDTQYF.

The rearrangement uses TRBV2 and TRBJ2-3; D is uncertain. The CDR3 extends over 13 amino acids. The V and J ends lost 4 bases and 6 bases respectively, with 11 bases between them. Per germline, CDR1 SNHLY and CDR2 FYNNEI. CDR3 sequence: CASSGPIGDTQYF. The DNA for the CDR3 is TGTGCCAGCAGTGGGCCTATTGGGGATACGCAGTATTTT. Complete variable domain (other parts from reference TRBV2 and TRBJ2-3): EPEVTQTPSHQVTQMGQEVILRCVPISNHLYFYWYRQILGQKVEFLVSFYNNEISEKSEIFDDQFSVERPDGSNFTLKIRSTKLEDSAMYFCASSGPIGDTQYFGPGTRLTVL.

V and J are TRBV28 and TRBJ1-3; TRBD1 aligns across 10 bases. CDR1 and CDR2 from the germline V gene are MDHEN and SYDVKM. This CDR3 spans 16 amino acids. V shed 5 bases and J 0 bases; nucleotides not matched to a gene: 4. The DNA for the CDR3 is TGTGCCAGCAGTCCCCGGACAGGGGGCTCTGGAAACACCATATATTTT. Translated: CASSPRTGGSGNTIYF.

This clone was counted a few times. This chain connects TRBV18 to TRBJ2-5; 9 bases align to TRBD1. The CDR3 has 15 residues. CDR1 is KGHSH, CDR2 LQKENI, per germline. Trimming took 2 bases from V and 4 from J; bases not matched to a gene: 5. The CDR3 here is CASSPSGTGTETQYF. The CDR3 nucleotides read TGTGCCAGCTCACCATCTGGGACAGGGACAGAGACCCAGTACTTC.

This chain connects TRBV5-1 to TRBJ2-2; 9 bases agree with TRBD1. Germline CDR1 is SGHRS and CDR2 is YFSETQ. There are 17 residues in the CDR3. The junction had 9 bases not matched to a gene; V was cut back by 0 bases and J by 6 bases. CDR3 region: CASSLVVGTGSSGELFF. In DNA, the CDR3 is TGCGCCAGCAGCTTGGTTGTCGGGACAGGGTCGTCCGGGGAGCTGTTTTTT.

V and J are TRBV5-1 and TRBJ2-5; TRBD2 might be the D (6 bases). This CDR3 spans 16 amino acids. The germline CDR1 and CDR2 sequences are SGHRS and YFSETQ. Trimming left V 0 bases short and J 4 bases short, with 16 bases between. The CDR3 bases are TGCGCCAGCAGCTTGGTCGGGGGAACCCCGGGAGAGACCCAGTACTTC. Its translation: CASSLVGGTPGETQYF. Full variable domain (rest looked up from reference TRBV5-1 and TRBJ2-5): KAGVTQTPRYLIKTRGQQVTLSCSPISGHRSVSWYQQTPGQGLQFLFEYFSETQRNKGNFPGRFSGRQFSNSRSEMNVSTLELGDSALYLCASSLVGGTPGETQYFGPGTRLLVL.

This rearrangement joins TRBV11-2 to TRBJ1-2; D remains ambiguous. Looked up from germline, CDR1 is SGHAT and CDR2 is FQNNGV. The V gene lost 4 bases and the J gene lost 4 bases, with 10 bases spanning the gap. This CDR3 contains 13 residues. CDR3 nucleotides: TGTGCCAGCAGCTCCCCAGGCTGCTATGGCTACACCTTC. Translation: CASSSPGCYGYTF.

The chain carries TRBV21-1 and TRBJ2-7; the tabulated D call, TRBD2, remains unverified against the DNA. TRBV21-1 is a pseudogene. The CDR3 covers 15 residues. The chain's CDR3 is CASSVLAGGFYEQYV. The CDR3 DNA is TGTGCCAGCAGCGTGTTAGCGGGGGGGTTCTACGAGCAGTACGTC.

The V call is TRBV5-4, the J call TRBJ2-2; 11 nucleotides agree with TRBD1. The V segment lost 3 bases and the J segment 5 bases; nucleotides outside the gene matches: 9. The CDR3 consists of 17 residues. From germline, CDR1 is SGHNT and CDR2 YYREEE (reference sequence). Written as DNA, the CDR3 is TGTGCCAGCAGCTCGTCGGACAGGGGGCCCCGAACCGGGGAGCTGTTTTTT. Translated, it gives CASSSSDRGPRTGELFF.

This rearrangement joins TRBV6-4 to TRBJ1-1, with D tentatively TRBD1 (5 bases). The length of the CDR3 is 18 residues. Germline values: CDR1 MRHNA, CDR2 SNTAGT. The V end lost 9 bases, the J end lost 4 bases, and 30 bases lay between the germline ends. The CDR3 coding sequence is TGTGCCAGAAAAAACAGACCGGCTGGGACGACGGGGAGCACTGAAGCTTTCTTT. This translates into CARKNRPAGTTGSTEAFF.

The rearrangement uses TRBV7-8 and TRBJ1-4; possibly TRBD1 for D (5 bases). The CDR3 is made up of 18 amino acids. V was clipped by 5 bases and J by 7 bases, with 26 bases between them. CDR1 is SGHVS and CDR2 is FQNEAQ in the germline V gene. The CDR3 here is CASSLKIRTLGGGEKLFF. Here the CDR3 DNA reads TGTGCCAGCAGCCTAAAAATAAGGACCCTCGGCGGGGGTGAAAAACTGTTTTTT.